A few counts support the clone carrying this TCR beta chain. Its specificity is not known. CDR3 length: 13 amino acids. V was clipped by 5 bases and J by 5 bases; unmatched bases: 5. Germline V gene data show CDR1 as SGHTA and CDR2 as FQGNSA. The sample comes from a study of T cells in narcolepsy. Here immunoSEQ multiplex PCR was the method, and the copy in TCRdb shows in-frame clones only, minus some. The table records about 33,000 clones, under 90% of them present only once. General study results and limits: No autoreactive T cell clone sequences appeared in some memory CD4+ repertoires. Autoreactive HCRT-specific and TRIB2-specific clonotypes were marked in same-patient CSF-versus-blood CD4+ comparisons. Blood of same and different patients, but not healthy controls, reportedly held recurring autoreactive clonotypes.

The rearrangement links TRBV7-2 to TRBJ2-7, with 8 bases that match TRBD1. Specimen: CD45RA- memory CD4+ T cells from PBMCs. The TCR was taken from a human donor with narcolepsy. CDR3 coding DNA: TGTGCCAGCAGCCGGGGGACAGGTAACGAGCAGTACTTC. Translation gives CASSRGTGNEQYF.